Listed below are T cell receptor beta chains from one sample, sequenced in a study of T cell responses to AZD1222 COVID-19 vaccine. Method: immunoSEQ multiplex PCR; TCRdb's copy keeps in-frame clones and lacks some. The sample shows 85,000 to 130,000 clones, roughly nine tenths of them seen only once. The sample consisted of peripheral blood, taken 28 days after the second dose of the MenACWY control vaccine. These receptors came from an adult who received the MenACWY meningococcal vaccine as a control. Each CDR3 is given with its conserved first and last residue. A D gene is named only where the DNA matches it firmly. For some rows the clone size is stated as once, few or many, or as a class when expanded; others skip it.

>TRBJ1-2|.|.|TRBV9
CASSVGGSYGYTF
TGTGCCAGCAGCGTAGGAGGGAGCTATGGCTACACCTTC
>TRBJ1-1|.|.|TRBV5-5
CASSLVSSKNTEAFF
TGTGCCAGCAGCTTGGTCTCGTCAAAGAACACTGAAGCTTTCTTT
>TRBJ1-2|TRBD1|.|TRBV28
CASRTRGRSYGYTF
TGTGCCAGCAGAACCAGGGGGCGAAGCTATGGCTACACCTTC
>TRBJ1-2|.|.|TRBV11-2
CASSLGRNYGYTF
TGTGCCAGCAGCTTAGGCAGGAACTATGGCTACACCTTC
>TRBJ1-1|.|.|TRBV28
CASKQQGTGVEAFF
TGTGCCAGCAAACAACAAGGGACGGGAGTTGAAGCTTTCTTT
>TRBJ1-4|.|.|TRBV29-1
CSGHSAADEKLFF
TGCAGCGGGCACAGCGCGGCCGATGAAAAACTGTTTTTT
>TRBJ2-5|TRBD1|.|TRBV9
CASSVTPGTGISPIQETQYF
TGTGCCAGCAGCGTGACCCCCGGGACAGGTATCTCCCCTATCCAAGAGACCCAGTACTTC
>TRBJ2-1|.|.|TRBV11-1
CASSLEMGQHNEQFF
TGTGCCAGCAGCTTAGAGATGGGACAACACAATGAGCAGTTCTTC
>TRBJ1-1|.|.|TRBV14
CASSQGPGQMNTEAFF
TGTGCCAGCAGCCAAGGTCCGGGACAAATGAACACTGAAGCTTTCTTT
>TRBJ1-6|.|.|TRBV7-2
CASSTGYYNSPLHF
TGTGCCAGCAGTACGGGGTATTATAATTCACCCCTCCACTTT
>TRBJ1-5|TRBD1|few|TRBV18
CASSPFGQGDYSNQPQHF
TGTGCCAGCTCACCCTTTGGACAGGGGGATTATAGCAATCAGCCCCAGCATTTT
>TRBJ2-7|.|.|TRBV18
CASSPQEGAGKYF
TGTGCCAGCTCACCACAGGAGGGGGCGGGAAAGTACTTC
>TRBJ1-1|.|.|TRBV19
CASSIPTTGNTEAFF
TGTGCCAGTAGTATTCCAACGACCGGGAACACTGAAGCTTTCTTT
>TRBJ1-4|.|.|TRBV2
CASSEGSGWYGEKLFF
TGTGCCAGCAGTGAAGGGTCGGGGTGGTATGGTGAAAAACTGTTTTTT
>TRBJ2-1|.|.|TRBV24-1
CATSAGRTEQFF
TGTGCCACCAGTGCGGGGAGGACAGAGCAGTTCTTC
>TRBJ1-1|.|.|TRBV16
CASSPGAAPNTEAFF
TGTGCCAGCAGCCCCGGAGCGGCTCCGAACACTGAAGCTTTCTTT
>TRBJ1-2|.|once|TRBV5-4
CASSLIPNYGYTF
TGTGCCAGCAGCTTGATTCCCAACTATGGCTACACCTTC
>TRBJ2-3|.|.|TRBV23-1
CASNERSPTPDTQYF
TGCGCCAGCAATGAGCGTAGCCCGACCCCAGATACGCAGTATTTT
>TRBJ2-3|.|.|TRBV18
CASSGGTKDTQYF
TGTGCCAGCTCAGGGGGCACTAAGGATACGCAGTATTTT
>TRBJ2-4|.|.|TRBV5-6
CASSPSDIAKNIQYF
TGTGCCAGCAGCCCCTCCGATATAGCCAAAAACATTCAGTACTTC
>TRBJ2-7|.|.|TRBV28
CASSHGTVKREQYF
TGTGCCAGCAGTCACGGGACGGTCAAACGCGAGCAGTACTTC
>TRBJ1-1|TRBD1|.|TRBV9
CASSVEDRVRAFF
TGTGCCAGCAGCGTAGAGGACAGGGTGCGGGCTTTCTTT
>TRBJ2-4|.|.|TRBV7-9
CASSITGWGKNIQYF
TGTGCCAGCAGCATTACAGGGTGGGGGAAAAACATTCAGTACTTC
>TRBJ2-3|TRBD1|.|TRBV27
CASSWVGGGSTDTQYF
TGTGCCAGCAGTTGGGTAGGGGGCGGAAGCACAGATACGCAGTATTTT
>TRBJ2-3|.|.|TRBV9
CASSRDLSTDTQYF
TGTGCCAGCAGCCGGGACTTAAGCACAGATACGCAGTATTTT
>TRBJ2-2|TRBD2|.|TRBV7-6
CASSFLPASGGKNTGELFF
TGTGCCAGCAGCTTTCTCCCCGCTAGCGGGGGGAAGAACACCGGGGAGCTGTTTTTT
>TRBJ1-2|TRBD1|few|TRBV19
CASSTLGWKGGRNYGYTF
TGTGCCAGTAGCACCCTGGGGTGGAAAGGGGGCCGCAACTATGGCTACACCTTC
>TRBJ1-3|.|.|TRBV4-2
CASSQFYGGGEGNTIYF
TGTGCCAGCAGCCAATTTTATGGAGGGGGAGAAGGAAACACCATATATTTT
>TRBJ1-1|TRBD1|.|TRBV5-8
CASSAGQLYTEAFF
TGTGCCAGCAGCGCGGGACAGCTATACACTGAAGCTTTCTTT